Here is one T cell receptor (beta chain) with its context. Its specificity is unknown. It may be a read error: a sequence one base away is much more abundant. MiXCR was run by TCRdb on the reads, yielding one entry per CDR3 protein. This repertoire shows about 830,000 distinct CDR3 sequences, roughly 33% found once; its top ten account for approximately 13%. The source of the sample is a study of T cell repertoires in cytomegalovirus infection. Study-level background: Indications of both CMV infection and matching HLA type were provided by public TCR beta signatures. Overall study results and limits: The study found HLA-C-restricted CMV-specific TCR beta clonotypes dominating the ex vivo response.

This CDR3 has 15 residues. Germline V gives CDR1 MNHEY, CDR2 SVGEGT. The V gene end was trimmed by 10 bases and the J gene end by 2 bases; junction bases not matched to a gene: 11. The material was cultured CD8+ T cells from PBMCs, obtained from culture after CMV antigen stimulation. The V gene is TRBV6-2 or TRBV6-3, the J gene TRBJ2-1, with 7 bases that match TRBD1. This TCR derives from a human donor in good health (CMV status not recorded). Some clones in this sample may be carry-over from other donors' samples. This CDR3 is CANTPDRAAYNEQFF. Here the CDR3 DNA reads TGTGCCAACACCCCAGACAGGGCCGCCTACAATGAGCAGTTCTTC.